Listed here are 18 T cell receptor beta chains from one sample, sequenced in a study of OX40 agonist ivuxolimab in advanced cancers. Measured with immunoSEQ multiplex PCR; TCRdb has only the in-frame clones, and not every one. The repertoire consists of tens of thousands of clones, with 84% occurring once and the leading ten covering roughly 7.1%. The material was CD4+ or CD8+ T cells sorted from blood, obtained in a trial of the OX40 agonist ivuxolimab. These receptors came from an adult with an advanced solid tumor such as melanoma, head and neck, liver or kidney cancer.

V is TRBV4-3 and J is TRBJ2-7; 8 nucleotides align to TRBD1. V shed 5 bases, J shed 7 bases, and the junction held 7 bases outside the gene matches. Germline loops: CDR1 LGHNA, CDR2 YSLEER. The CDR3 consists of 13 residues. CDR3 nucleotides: TGCGCCAGCAGCGAAAGACAGGGGAGAGAGCAGTACTTC. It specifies CASSERQGREQYF.

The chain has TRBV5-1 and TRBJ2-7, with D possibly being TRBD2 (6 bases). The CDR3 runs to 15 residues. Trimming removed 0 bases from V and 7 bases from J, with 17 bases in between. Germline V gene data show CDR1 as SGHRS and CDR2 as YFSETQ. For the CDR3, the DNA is TGCGCCAGCAGCTTGGGGTCGAGCTCGGAGGGTGAGCAGTACTTC. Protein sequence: CASSLGSSSEGEQYF.

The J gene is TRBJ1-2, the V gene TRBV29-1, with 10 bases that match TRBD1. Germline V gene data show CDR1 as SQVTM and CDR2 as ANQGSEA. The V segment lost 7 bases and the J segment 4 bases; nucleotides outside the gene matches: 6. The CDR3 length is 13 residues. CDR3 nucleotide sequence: TGCAGCGGCGGGACAGGGGTCGGCTATGGCTACACCTTC. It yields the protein CSGGTGVGYGYTF.

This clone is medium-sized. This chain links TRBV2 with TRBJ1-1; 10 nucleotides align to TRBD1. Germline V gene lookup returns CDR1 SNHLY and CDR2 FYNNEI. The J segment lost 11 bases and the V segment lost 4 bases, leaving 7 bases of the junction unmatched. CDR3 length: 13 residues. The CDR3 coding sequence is TGTGCCAGCAGTGGTGACAGGGGGCGAGACGCTTTCTTT. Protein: CASSGDRGRDAFF. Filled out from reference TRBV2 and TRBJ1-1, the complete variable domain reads EPEVTQTPSHQVTQMGQEVILRCVPISNHLYFYWYRQILGQKVEFLVSFYNNEISEKSEIFDDQFSVERPDGSNFTLKIRSTKLEDSAMYFCASSGDRGRDAFFGQGTRLTVV.

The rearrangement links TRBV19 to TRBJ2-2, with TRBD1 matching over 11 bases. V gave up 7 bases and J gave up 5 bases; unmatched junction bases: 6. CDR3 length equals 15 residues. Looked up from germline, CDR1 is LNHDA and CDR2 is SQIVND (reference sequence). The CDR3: CASTPGTGGTGELFF. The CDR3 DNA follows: TGTGCCAGTACCCCCGGGACAGGGGGAACCGGGGAGCTGTTTTTT. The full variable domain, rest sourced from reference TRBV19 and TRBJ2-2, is DGGITQSPKYLFRKEGQNVTLSCEQNLNHDAMYWYRQDPGQGLRLIYYSQIVNDFQKGDIAEGYSVSREKKESFPLTVTSAQKNPTAFYLCASTPGTGGTGELFFGEGSRLTVL.

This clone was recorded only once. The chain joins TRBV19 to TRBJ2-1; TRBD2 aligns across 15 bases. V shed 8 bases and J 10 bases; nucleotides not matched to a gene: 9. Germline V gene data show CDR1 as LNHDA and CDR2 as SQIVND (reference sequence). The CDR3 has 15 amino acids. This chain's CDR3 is CASGLAGGGPGEQFF. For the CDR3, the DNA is TGTGCCAGTGGACTAGCGGGAGGGGGCCCGGGGGAGCAGTTCTTC.

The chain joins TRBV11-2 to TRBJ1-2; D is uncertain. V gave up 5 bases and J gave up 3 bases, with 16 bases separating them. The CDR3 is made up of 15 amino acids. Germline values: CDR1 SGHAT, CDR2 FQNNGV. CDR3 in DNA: TGTGCCAGCAGCGAAGGTTCTCGGGTATACTATGGCTACACCTTC. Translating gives CASSEGSRVYYGYTF. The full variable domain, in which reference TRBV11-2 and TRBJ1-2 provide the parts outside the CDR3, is EAGVAQSPRYKIIEKRQSVAFWCNPISGHATLYWYQQILGQGPKLLIQFQNNGVVDDSQLPKDRFSAERLKGVDSTLKIQPAKLEDSAVYLCASSEGSRVYYGYTFGSGTRLTVV.

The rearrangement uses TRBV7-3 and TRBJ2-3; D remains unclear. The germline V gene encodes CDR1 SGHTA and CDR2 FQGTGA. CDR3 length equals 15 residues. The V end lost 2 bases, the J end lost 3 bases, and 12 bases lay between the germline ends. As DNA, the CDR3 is TGTGCCAGCAGCTTAGGGGTTTTGGGGACAGATACGCAGTATTTT. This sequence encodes CASSLGVLGTDTQYF.

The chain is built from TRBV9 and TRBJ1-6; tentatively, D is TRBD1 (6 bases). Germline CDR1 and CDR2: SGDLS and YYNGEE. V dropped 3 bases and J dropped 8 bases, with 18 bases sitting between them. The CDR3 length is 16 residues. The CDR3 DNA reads TGTGCCAGCAGCGCCGGGACACCAAACAACCATTCACCCCTCCACTTT. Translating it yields CASSAGTPNNHSPLHF.

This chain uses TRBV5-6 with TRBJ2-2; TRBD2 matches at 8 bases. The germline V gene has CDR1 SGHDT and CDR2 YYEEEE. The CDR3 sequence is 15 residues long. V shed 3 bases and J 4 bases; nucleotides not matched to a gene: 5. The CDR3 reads CASSSGTRSTGELFF. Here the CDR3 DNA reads TGTGCCAGCAGCTCCGGGACTAGGAGCACCGGGGAGCTGTTTTTT. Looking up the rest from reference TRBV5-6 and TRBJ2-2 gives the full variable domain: DAGVTQSPTHLIKTRGQQVTLRCSPKSGHDTVSWYQQALGQGPQFIFQYYEEEERQRGNFPDRFSGHQFPNYSSELNVNALLLGDSALYLCASSSGTRSTGELFFGEGSRLTVL.

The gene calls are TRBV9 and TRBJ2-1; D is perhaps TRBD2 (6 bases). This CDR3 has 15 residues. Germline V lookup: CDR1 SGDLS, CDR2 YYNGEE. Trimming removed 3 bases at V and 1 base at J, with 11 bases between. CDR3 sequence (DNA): TGTGCCAGCAGCGCCTTGGGACTGTCCTACAATGAGCAGTTCTTC. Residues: CASSALGLSYNEQFF.

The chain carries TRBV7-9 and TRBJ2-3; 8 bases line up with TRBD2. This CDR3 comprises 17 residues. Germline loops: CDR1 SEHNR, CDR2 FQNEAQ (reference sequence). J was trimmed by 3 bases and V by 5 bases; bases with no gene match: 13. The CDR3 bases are TGTGCCAGCAGCCCCCGCCTAGCGGGCCGGGGTACAGATACGCAGTATTTT. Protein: CASSPRLAGRGTDTQYF.

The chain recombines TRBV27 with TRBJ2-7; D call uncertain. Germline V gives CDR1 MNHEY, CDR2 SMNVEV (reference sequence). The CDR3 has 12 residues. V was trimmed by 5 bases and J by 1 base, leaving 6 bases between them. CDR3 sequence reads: CASSLPSYEQYF. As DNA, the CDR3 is TGTGCCAGCAGTCTTCCATCCTACGAGCAGTACTTC.

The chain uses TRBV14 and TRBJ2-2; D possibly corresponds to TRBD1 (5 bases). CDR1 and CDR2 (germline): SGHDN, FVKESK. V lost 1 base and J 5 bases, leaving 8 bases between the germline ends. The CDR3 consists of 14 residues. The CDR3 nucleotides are TGTGCCAGCAGCCAAGTCCAGGGAACCGGGGAGCTGTTTTTT. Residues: CASSQVQGTGELFF.

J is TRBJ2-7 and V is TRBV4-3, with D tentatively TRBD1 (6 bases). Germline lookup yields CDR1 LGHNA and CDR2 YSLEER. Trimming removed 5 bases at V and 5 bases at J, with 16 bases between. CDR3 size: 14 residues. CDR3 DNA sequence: TGCGCCAGCAGCTCCCAACAGGGAGCCGACGAGCAGTACTTC. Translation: CASSSQQGADEQYF.

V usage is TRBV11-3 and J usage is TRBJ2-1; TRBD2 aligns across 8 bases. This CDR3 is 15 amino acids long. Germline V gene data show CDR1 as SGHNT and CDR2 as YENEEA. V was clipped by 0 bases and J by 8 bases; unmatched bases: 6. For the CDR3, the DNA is TGTGCCAGCAGCTTAGATCCTAGCGGGTCCTATGAGCAGTTCTTC. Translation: CASSLDPSGSYEQFF.

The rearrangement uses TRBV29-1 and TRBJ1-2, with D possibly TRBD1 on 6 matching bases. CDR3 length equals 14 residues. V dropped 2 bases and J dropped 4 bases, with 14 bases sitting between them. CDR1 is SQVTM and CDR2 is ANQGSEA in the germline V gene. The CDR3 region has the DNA TGCAGCGTTGAACTGGACAGAGAGTCCTATGGCTACACCTTC. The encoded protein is CSVELDRESYGYTF.

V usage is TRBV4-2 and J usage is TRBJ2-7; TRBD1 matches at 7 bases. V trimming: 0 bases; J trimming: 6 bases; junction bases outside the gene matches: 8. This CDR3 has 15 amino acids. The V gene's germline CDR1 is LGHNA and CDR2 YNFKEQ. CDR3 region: CASSQEAGGRREQYF. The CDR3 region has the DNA TGTGCCAGCAGCCAAGAGGCAGGGGGTAGGCGCGAGCAGTACTTC.